Shown below are 3 T cell receptor beta chains from a single sample sequenced in a study of beta chain features in type 1 diabetes. Investigators reverse transcribed all isolated RNA, so they sequenced expressed TCRB transcripts. TCRdb keeps only in-frame clones here, not all; method: immunoSEQ multiplex PCR. The repertoire includes under 250,000 clones, 12% to 15% of them detected once, and around 0.03% sits in the top ten. Sequencing input: naive CD4+ T cells from blood. The receptors here all came from a woman aged 40 to 50 in good health.

The rearrangement joins TRBV9 to TRBJ2-3, with 12 bases fitting TRBD2. This CDR3 has 15 amino acids. CDR1 and CDR2 (germline): SGDLS, YYNGEE. Trimming at V came to 2 bases and at J to 5 bases, leaving 3 bases not matched to a gene. CDR3 coding DNA: TGTGCCAGCAGCGTTACTAGCGGGGGGCGAGATACGCAGTATTTT. Translating it yields CASSVTSGGRDTQYF.

The table lists this clone with a few counts. This rearrangement joins TRBV4-2 to TRBJ1-1, with D possibly being TRBD1 (5 bases). Germline CDR1 and CDR2: LGHNA and YNFKEQ. The CDR3 has 19 residues. V gave up 0 bases and J gave up 1 base, with 21 bases separating them. CDR3 sequence reads: CASSQESPGLGTSNTEAFF. The CDR3 nucleotides read TGTGCCAGCAGCCAAGAATCTCCCGGACTGGGGACTTCGAACACTGAAGCTTTCTTT.

The rearrangement uses TRBV2 and TRBJ1-5, with a tentative D call TRBD1 (5 bases). Trimming cost V 5 bases and J 5 bases, with 13 bases left between them. Germline lookup yields CDR1 SNHLY and CDR2 FYNNEI. This CDR3 has 14 amino acids. This CDR3 reads CASSRQSEDQPQHF. DNA of the CDR3: TGTGCCAGCAGTAGACAGTCCGAGGATCAGCCCCAGCATTTT.